This T cell receptor (beta chain) originates from a study of T-cell memory formation after mild COVID-19. Turning to the study itself: The study found TCR clusters largely donor specific. Findings and caveats of the study: Shrinking CD4+ clones resided mostly in CM and EM, and CD8+ ones in EMRA.

A single record per CDR3 protein comes from TCRdb applying MiXCR to the 5' RACE reads. The sample has 150,000 to 200,000 distinct CDR3 sequences, about 14% seen once; the top ten hold 12% to 15%. With regard to this clonotype: Its antigen remains unidentified.

This CDR3 has 14 amino acids. Trimming stripped 3 bases from V and 0 bases from J, with 9 bases between. CDR1 SGHRS and CDR2 YFSETQ come from the germline V gene. Sequenced input: PBMCs or a T cell subset sorted from them (not recorded which). The chain uses TRBV5-1 and TRBJ1-1, with TRBD1 as a possible D gene (5 bases). This receptor was taken from an adult woman who had mild COVID-19 (a few samples of this study predate the infection). Cell type and time point are not known. For the CDR3, the DNA is TGCGCCAGCAGCTATTCAGGGATGAACACTGAAGCTTTCTTT. Amino acid sequence: CASSYSGMNTEAFF.